This is a list of T cell receptor beta chains from one sample in a study of CD8 T cells in Susac syndrome. Using its own MiXCR run on the immunoSEQ multiplex PCR reads, TCRdb lists one record per CDR3 protein. The sample contains 200,000 to 250,000 distinct CDR3 sequences, approximately 94% of which appear only once. Sequencing used CD4+ T cells from PBMCs. The receptors stem from a human donor with Susac syndrome. Each CDR3 is given with its conserved first and last residue. The D gene is left open where the match is weak. Only part of the rows carry a size: once, few, many, or a class if the clone is expanded.

CDR3nt: TGTGCCAGTAGTTTAACAGGGACAGACTATGGCTACACCTTC; CDR3aa: CASSLTGTDYGYTF; j_gene: TRBJ1-2; d_gene: TRBD1; v_gene: TRBV7-3; abundance: .
CDR3nt: TGTGCCAGCAGCTCAAAACAGGGCGGGGGCCAATATGGCTACACCTTC; CDR3aa: CASSSKQGGGQYGYTF; j_gene: TRBJ1-2; d_gene: .; v_gene: TRBV5-6; abundance: .
CDR3nt: TGTGCCAGCTGTCAATCAGGAGGGAAGACCCAGTACTTC; CDR3aa: CASCQSGGKTQYF; j_gene: TRBJ2-5; d_gene: .; v_gene: TRBV5-4; abundance: .
CDR3nt: TGTGCCAGCAGCCCAAAAGGGCGGTATGACAGGGCCAGCTGGGAGACCCAGTACTTC; CDR3aa: CASSPKGRYDRASWETQYF; j_gene: TRBJ2-5; d_gene: TRBD1; v_gene: TRBV6-1; abundance: .
CDR3nt: TGCAGCGCAGGACACCCGAACACTGAAGCTTTCTTT; CDR3aa: CSAGHPNTEAFF; j_gene: TRBJ1-1; d_gene: .; v_gene: TRBV29-1; abundance: .
CDR3nt: TGTGCCAGCAGCTTCGGGACCGGGACAGGGAAAATTAACACTGAAGCTTTCTTT; CDR3aa: CASSFGTGTGKINTEAFF; j_gene: TRBJ1-1; d_gene: TRBD1; v_gene: TRBV11-3; abundance: .
CDR3nt: TGCGCCAGCAGCCAGGACCCCGGGACTAGCGACACCGGGGAGCTGTTTTTT; CDR3aa: CASSQDPGTSDTGELFF; j_gene: TRBJ2-2; d_gene: TRBD2; v_gene: TRBV4-3; abundance: .
CDR3nt: TGTGCCAGCAGCTCAGGACCTAGCAATCAGCCCCAGCATTTT; CDR3aa: CASSSGPSNQPQHF; j_gene: TRBJ1-5; d_gene: .; v_gene: TRBV5-4; abundance: .
CDR3nt: TGCGCCAGCAGCTTGGACCAGCTTAGGTATGGCTACACCTTC; CDR3aa: CASSLDQLRYGYTF; j_gene: TRBJ1-2; d_gene: .; v_gene: TRBV5-1; abundance: .
CDR3nt: TGTGCCAGCAGTGTCTCCGGGACAGACAATTCACCCCTCCACTTT; CDR3aa: CASSVSGTDNSPLHF; j_gene: TRBJ1-6; d_gene: TRBD1; v_gene: TRBV27; abundance: .
CDR3nt: TGTGCCAGCAGCCCCTCGCCAGGGGATACTGACGAGCAGTACTTC; CDR3aa: CASSPSPGDTDEQYF; j_gene: TRBJ2-7; d_gene: .; v_gene: TRBV7-3; abundance: .
CDR3nt: TGCAGTGCTAGGGTCAGTGGGACAGGGGAAAATTCACCCCTCCACTTT; CDR3aa: CSARVSGTGENSPLHF; j_gene: TRBJ1-6; d_gene: TRBD1; v_gene: TRBV20-1; abundance: .
CDR3nt: TGTGCCAGCAGCCGTACAGGGAACACTGAAGCTTTCTTT; CDR3aa: CASSRTGNTEAFF; j_gene: TRBJ1-1; d_gene: .; v_gene: TRBV3-1; abundance: once
CDR3nt: TGTGCCACCAGCAGAGATGTCGGGGAGGCTCAAAACATTCAGTACTTC; CDR3aa: CATSRDVGEAQNIQYF; j_gene: TRBJ2-4; d_gene: .; v_gene: TRBV15; abundance: once
CDR3nt: TGTGCCAGCAGTGACTCGCCTTCGGGGGGTAGCACAGATACGCAGTATTTT; CDR3aa: CASSDSPSGGSTDTQYF; j_gene: TRBJ2-3; d_gene: TRBD2; v_gene: TRBV6-4; abundance: .
CDR3nt: TGCAGCGGCTCCCGTCGGGCCCGGGGGGCTAGAGTTAGCTATGGCTACACCTTC; CDR3aa: CSGSRRARGARVSYGYTF; j_gene: TRBJ1-2; d_gene: .; v_gene: TRBV29-1; abundance: once
CDR3nt: TGTGCCAGCAGTGATACGGGGCCCTCCTTCTCCTATGGCTACACCTTC; CDR3aa: CASSDTGPSFSYGYTF; j_gene: TRBJ1-2; d_gene: .; v_gene: TRBV25-1; abundance: .
CDR3nt: TGCAGCGTTGACTGGGCCCCCTCGGCCCAGTACTTC; CDR3aa: CSVDWAPSAQYF; j_gene: TRBJ2-5; d_gene: .; v_gene: TRBV29-1; abundance: .
CDR3nt: TGTGCCAGCAGTAACAGGGGTCCTAACTATGGCTACACCTTC; CDR3aa: CASSNRGPNYGYTF; j_gene: TRBJ1-2; d_gene: TRBD1; v_gene: TRBV28; abundance: .
CDR3nt: TGTGCCAGCAGCTCAGACACAGGGGACACTGAAGCTTTCTTT; CDR3aa: CASSSDTGDTEAFF; j_gene: TRBJ1-1; d_gene: TRBD1; v_gene: TRBV11-1; abundance: .
CDR3nt: TGCAGTGCTAGAGGCACCCTGGGTGAGCGGAGTAGCACAGATACGCAGTATTTT; CDR3aa: CSARGTLGERSSTDTQYF; j_gene: TRBJ2-3; d_gene: .; v_gene: TRBV20-1; abundance: once
CDR3nt: TGTGCCTGGGAGTCCGGGCGGAATCAGCCCCAGCATTTT; CDR3aa: CAWESGRNQPQHF; j_gene: TRBJ1-5; d_gene: .; v_gene: TRBV30; abundance: .
CDR3nt: TGTGCCAGCAGCGCCGGGGTTCTGTTCGCGGATAGCTCCTACAATGAGCAGTTCTTC; CDR3aa: CASSAGVLFADSSYNEQFF; j_gene: TRBJ2-1; d_gene: .; v_gene: TRBV9; abundance: .
CDR3nt: TGTGCCTGGGGGGTACGAGTTGGGAGTTCACCCCTCCACTTT; CDR3aa: CAWGVRVGSSPLHF; j_gene: TRBJ1-6; d_gene: .; v_gene: TRBV30; abundance: .
CDR3nt: TGTGCCAGCAGCCAAGAGACAGGGGTCTGGACTGAAGCTTTCTTT; CDR3aa: CASSQETGVWTEAFF; j_gene: TRBJ1-1; d_gene: TRBD1; v_gene: TRBV4-2; abundance: once
CDR3nt: TGCAGTGCTGGTAGGACTAGCCGGATATGGGATACGCAGTATTTT; CDR3aa: CSAGRTSRIWDTQYF; j_gene: TRBJ2-3; d_gene: TRBD2; v_gene: TRBV20-1; abundance: .
CDR3nt: TGTGCCAGCAGTTTAGGAGGGGAGGATGAGCAGTTCTTC; CDR3aa: CASSLGGEDEQFF; j_gene: TRBJ2-1; d_gene: .; v_gene: TRBV28; abundance: .
CDR3nt: TGTGCCACCAGCCTACAGGGAAATCAGCCCCAGCATTTT; CDR3aa: CATSLQGNQPQHF; j_gene: TRBJ1-5; d_gene: .; v_gene: TRBV24-1; abundance: .
CDR3nt: TGTGCCAGTTCCGGGGGAGGAGGAGAGACCCAGTACTTC; CDR3aa: CASSGGGGETQYF; j_gene: TRBJ2-5; d_gene: .; v_gene: TRBV28; abundance: .
CDR3nt: TGTGCCAGCAGCCCCGGGACAGGGTTCCCCTACGAGCAGTACTTC; CDR3aa: CASSPGTGFPYEQYF; j_gene: TRBJ2-7; d_gene: TRBD1; v_gene: TRBV5-4; abundance: .
CDR3nt: TGCAGTGCCGTCGCGGGAGGTAATCAGCCCCAGCATTTT; CDR3aa: CSAVAGGNQPQHF; j_gene: TRBJ1-5; d_gene: .; v_gene: TRBV20-1; abundance: .
CDR3nt: TGCGCCAGCAGCCGGCTCGCGGGGGGGCGAGAGACCCAGTACTTC; CDR3aa: CASSRLAGGRETQYF; j_gene: TRBJ2-5; d_gene: TRBD2; v_gene: TRBV5-1; abundance: .
CDR3nt: TGTGCCAGCAGCAAGGGGACGGCCAGCTCCTACGAGCAGTACTTC; CDR3aa: CASSKGTASSYEQYF; j_gene: TRBJ2-7; d_gene: .; v_gene: TRBV7-8; abundance: .
CDR3nt: TGTGCCAGCAGTTCGGGTGTGTACACTGAAGCTTTCTTT; CDR3aa: CASSSGVYTEAFF; j_gene: TRBJ1-1; d_gene: .; v_gene: TRBV12-3/TRBV12-4; abundance: .
CDR3nt: TGTGCCAGCCGACAGGGAGCCTATAATTCACCCCTCCACTTT; CDR3aa: CASRQGAYNSPLHF; j_gene: TRBJ1-6; d_gene: TRBD1; v_gene: TRBV2; abundance: once
CDR3nt: TGTGCCAGCGGAACGGTAGGACTGACCCATGAAGCTTTCTTT; CDR3aa: CASGTVGLTHEAFF; j_gene: TRBJ1-1; d_gene: .; v_gene: TRBV4-2; abundance: .
CDR3nt: TGCAGTGCTAGACTGACTAGCGGGGGGATTCACGAGCAGTACTTC; CDR3aa: CSARLTSGGIHEQYF; j_gene: TRBJ2-7; d_gene: TRBD2; v_gene: TRBV20-1; abundance: .
CDR3nt: TGTGCCAGCAGCCAAGTTTTAGCGGGGCTTTCCTACGAGCAGTACTTC; CDR3aa: CASSQVLAGLSYEQYF; j_gene: TRBJ2-7; d_gene: TRBD2; v_gene: TRBV3-1; abundance: .
CDR3nt: TGTGCCAGCAGTAAAAGGGACGGATCTAACTATGGCTACACCTTC; CDR3aa: CASSKRDGSNYGYTF; j_gene: TRBJ1-2; d_gene: .; v_gene: TRBV6-5; abundance: .
CDR3nt: TGTGCCAGCTCACCAAAGGTCAATTCACCCCTCCACTTT; CDR3aa: CASSPKVNSPLHF; j_gene: TRBJ1-6; d_gene: .; v_gene: TRBV18; abundance: .
CDR3nt: TGCAGTGCTAGAGATCCAGTGGCAGGGGGCGCTGGGGGCTACACCTTC; CDR3aa: CSARDPVAGGAGGYTF; j_gene: TRBJ1-2; d_gene: TRBD1; v_gene: TRBV20-1; abundance: once
CDR3nt: TGTGCCAGCAGCCAAGATAACGATGAGCAGTTCTTC; CDR3aa: CASSQDNDEQFF; j_gene: TRBJ2-1; d_gene: .; v_gene: TRBV3-1; abundance: .
CDR3nt: TGTGCCAGCTACGGTCTGGGCAGGGAATCCCCGAACTATGGCTACACCTTC; CDR3aa: CASYGLGRESPNYGYTF; j_gene: TRBJ1-2; d_gene: .; v_gene: TRBV6-1; abundance: .
CDR3nt: TGTGCTAGTGGTCCCGGGAACGCGGGGAGCACAGATACGCAGTATTTT; CDR3aa: CASGPGNAGSTDTQYF; j_gene: TRBJ2-3; d_gene: .; v_gene: TRBV12-5; abundance: .
CDR3nt: TGTGCCAGCAGCCAGAGACAAGAGACCCAGTACTTC; CDR3aa: CASSQRQETQYF; j_gene: TRBJ2-5; d_gene: .; v_gene: TRBV3-1; abundance: once
CDR3nt: TGTGCCAGCAGCTTAGGGACTAGCGGGGGTTCGCAGTATTTT; CDR3aa: CASSLGTSGGSQYF; j_gene: TRBJ2-3; d_gene: TRBD2; v_gene: TRBV7-8; abundance: .
CDR3nt: TGTGCCAGCCTCCACCCTCCTTCTAGAGGGGGCAACTATGGCTACACCTTC; CDR3aa: CASLHPPSRGGNYGYTF; j_gene: TRBJ1-2; d_gene: TRBD1; v_gene: TRBV6-2/TRBV6-3; abundance: .
CDR3nt: TGTGCCAGCAGCGTAACGGGGGCAGGCAATCAGCCCCAGCATTTT; CDR3aa: CASSVTGAGNQPQHF; j_gene: TRBJ1-5; d_gene: .; v_gene: TRBV9; abundance: .
CDR3nt: TGCGCCAGCAGCTTGTGGACTAGCGGGGGTAATGAGCAGTTCTTC; CDR3aa: CASSLWTSGGNEQFF; j_gene: TRBJ2-1; d_gene: TRBD2; v_gene: TRBV5-1; abundance: .
CDR3nt: TGCAGTGCGGTGGGGTCGGAGGGCACCGGGGAGCTGTTTTTT; CDR3aa: CSAVGSEGTGELFF; j_gene: TRBJ2-2; d_gene: .; v_gene: TRBV20-1; abundance: .
CDR3nt: TGTGCCAGCAGCTTCAGGAAGGACAATGAGCAGTTCTTC; CDR3aa: CASSFRKDNEQFF; j_gene: TRBJ2-1; d_gene: .; v_gene: TRBV7-3; abundance: .
CDR3nt: TGCAGTGCTACCGTAGGGGAGACCCAGTACTTC; CDR3aa: CSATVGETQYF; j_gene: TRBJ2-5; d_gene: .; v_gene: TRBV20-1; abundance: .
CDR3nt: TGTGCCAGCAGCCAAGTGTGGGGACTGTGGAATGAGCAGTTCTTC; CDR3aa: CASSQVWGLWNEQFF; j_gene: TRBJ2-1; d_gene: .; v_gene: TRBV14; abundance: .
CDR3nt: TGCGCCAGCAGCCCAGGCTGGCGGGGGGATAGTGAGCAGTTCTTC; CDR3aa: CASSPGWRGDSEQFF; j_gene: TRBJ2-1; d_gene: TRBD2; v_gene: TRBV5-1; abundance: .